One and the same sample provided the 9 T cell receptor beta chains below, sequenced in a study of beta chain features in type 1 diabetes. Expressed TCRB transcripts were sequenced, since all the RNA that had been isolated was reverse transcribed. TCRdb keeps only in-frame clones here, not all; method: immunoSEQ multiplex PCR. This table has some 350,000 clones, roughly 14% appearing once. These receptors' antigens are unknown. Overall study findings and caveats: Within each of all four CD4+ subsets, Type 1 diabetes patients had TCRB CDR3s that were moderately but significantly shorter.

What was sequenced was naive CD4+ T cells from blood. The source is a woman under 30 with type 1 diabetes.

This clone has more than one count but fewer than ten. The gene calls are TRBV2 and TRBJ2-7, with TRBD2 matching over 10 bases. This CDR3 is built from 14 residues. The junction had 2 bases not matched to a gene; V was cut back by 4 bases and J by 2 bases. Germline CDR1 SNHLY, CDR2 FYNNEI. The CDR3 nucleotides are TGTGCCAGCAGTGTAGCGGGAGGCCCCTACGAGCAGTACTTC. It encodes CASSVAGGPYEQYF.

This clone has a handful of counts. The chain couples TRBV6-1 to TRBJ2-7; TRBD1 might be the D (5 bases). Trimming removed 0 bases from V and 3 bases from J, with 15 bases in between. Looked up from germline, CDR1 is MNHNS and CDR2 is SASEGT. The CDR3 length is 16 residues. CDR3 coding DNA: TGTGCCAGCAGTGAAGCTCCAGGGAACCTAGGCTACGAGCAGTACTTC. Translating it yields CASSEAPGNLGYEQYF.

This chain uses TRBV5-4 with TRBJ2-5; TRBD2 matches at 7 bases. The V segment lost 3 bases and the J segment 7 bases; nucleotides outside the gene matches: 15. Germline lookup yields CDR1 SGHNT and CDR2 YYREEE (reference sequence). The CDR3 spans 16 residues. The CDR3 nucleotides read TGTGCCAGCAGCTCCAGAGCCCGGGACGGCGGGGGGACCCAGTACTTC. It codes for CASSSRARDGGGTQYF.

The chain carries TRBV28 and TRBJ2-7; D remains unclear. The CDR3 runs 14 residues. CDR1 is MDHEN and CDR2 is SYDVKM in the germline V gene. The V and J ends lost 5 bases and 2 bases respectively, with 13 bases between them. The CDR3, as DNA: TGTGCCAGCAGTGCTAAATGGGCTCCCTACGAGCAGTACTTC. This codes for CASSAKWAPYEQYF.

This clone was detected a few times. The V gene is TRBV15, the J gene TRBJ2-1; weak D call: TRBD2 (5 bases). This CDR3 has 14 amino acids. The ends were cut back, 3 bases at V and 1 base at J, with 7 bases in the middle. CDR1 is LNHNV, CDR2 YYDKDF, per germline (reference sequence). The CDR3 reads CATSRDFSYNEQFF. The CDR3 DNA reads as TGTGCCACCAGCAGGGACTTTTCCTACAATGAGCAGTTCTTC.

The CDR3, as DNA: TGTGCCAGCAGCCCATTGCGGGGCAGGGTGAACACTGAAGCTTTCTTT. Encoded protein: CASSPLRGRVNTEAFF. The chain employs TRBV28 and TRBJ1-1, with D perhaps matching TRBD1 (5 bases). CDR1 and CDR2 from the germline V gene are MDHEN and SYDVKM. V was shortened by 6 bases and J by 0 bases, with 17 bases between the two germline ends. There are 16 residues in the CDR3.

This rearrangement joins TRBV5-4 to TRBJ1-1; possibly TRBD1 for D (5 bases). V was clipped by 0 bases and J by 4 bases, with 7 bases between them. Per the germline V gene, CDR1 is SGHNT and CDR2 is YYREEE (reference sequence). CDR3 length equals 13 residues. CDR3 loop: CASSLGGSTEAFF. The CDR3 DNA sequence: TGTGCCAGCAGCTTGGGGGGCTCCACTGAAGCTTTCTTT.

The chain links TRBV4-2 to TRBJ2-2; D remains ambiguous. The V gene's germline CDR1 is LGHNA and CDR2 YNFKEQ. This CDR3 is built from 16 residues. The germline V and J ends were trimmed by 1 base and 3 bases, with 12 bases remaining between them. CDR3 nucleotide sequence: TGTGCCAGCAGCCAAGGGAGTTCCGGAGACACCGGGGAGCTGTTTTTT. As protein: CASSQGSSGDTGELFF.

The rearrangement uses TRBV4-1 and TRBJ1-5; no firm D call. The germline V gene encodes CDR1 MGHRA and CDR2 YSYEKL. V lost 1 base and J lost 6, with 13 bases in between. The CDR3 is made up of 15 amino acids. Written as DNA, the CDR3 is TGCGCCAGCAGCCAAGTCCCCCCGAGACTTCAGCCCCAGCATTTT. Translated, it gives CASSQVPPRLQPQHF.